This T cell receptor beta chain was sequenced in a study of shared clonotypes between healthy human individuals. Germline V gene data show CDR1 as SGHTS and CDR2 as YDEGEE. V gave up 4 bases and J gave up 3 bases; unmatched junction bases: 4. The CDR3 has 15 residues. The data were produced by immunoSEQ multiplex PCR, yet TCRdb's version contains in-frame clones alone and is incomplete. Among roughly 2.6 million clones listed, around nine tenths were seen once. Researchers partitioned CD4+ cells into CD45RA+ naive and CD45RA-negative memory subsets. Sequencing input: naive CD4+ T cells sorted from blood. Indicated subset: CD45RA+ positively selected. This chain uses TRBV5-8 with TRBJ2-1; 10 positions agree with TRBD1. The origin of this receptor is a man aged 18 to 29 in good health. CDR3 coding DNA: TGTGCCAGCAGCCTGGGGGACAGGGGCTACAATGAGCAGTTCTTC. It specifies CASSLGDRGYNEQFF.